The present entry profiles one T cell receptor beta chain with its context. Its matching antigen is unknown. Trimming left V 2 bases short and J 5 bases short, with 13 bases between. This CDR3 spans 14 amino acids. Germline CDR1 reads SGHRS; CDR2 reads YFSETQ. The data belong to a study of OX40 agonist ivuxolimab in advanced cancers. Findings and limits, study-wide: Patients with a partial response at 0.1-3.0 mg/kg had among the lowest clonal expansion. Clonal expansion was seen in CD4+ and CD8+ blood T cells by week 6 at 0.1 to 3.0 mg/kg.

Profiled with immunoSEQ multiplex PCR; TCRdb holds only in-frame clones, not every one. The sample yields under 90,000 clones, about 85% seen once. The receptor comes from an adult with an advanced solid tumor such as melanoma, head and neck, liver or kidney cancer. The rearrangement joins TRBV5-1 to TRBJ2-5; D may be TRBD2 (6 bases). Sequenced here: CD4+ or CD8+ T cells sorted from blood, sampled in a trial of the OX40 agonist ivuxolimab. DNA for the CDR3: TGCGCCAGCAGCTTTAGTTCTCGGGGGGAGACCCAGTACTTC. Amino acid sequence: CASSFSSRGETQYF.